The clone carrying this T cell receptor beta chain was seen more than once but under ten times. The sample originates from a study of PD-1 blockade in classical Hodgkin lymphoma. Time point specified: cycle 4 day 1 (C4D1), after 6 weeks of nivolumab. The patients all showed relapse after autologous stem cell transplantation, while their brentuximab vedotin exposure varied. The CDR3 loop spans 14 amino acids. Germline V gene sequence: CDR1 MDHEN, CDR2 SYDVKM. Trimming cost V 6 bases and J 3 bases, with 12 bases left between them. Profiling relied on immunoSEQ multiplex PCR, and the TCRdb table lists in-frame clones only, not all of them. The repertoire holds some 50,000 clones, with roughly 80% as singletons.

Sample: peripheral blood mononuclear cells (PBMCs), taken before the fourth cycle of nivolumab. This TCR came from a human donor with classical Hodgkin lymphoma. The chain is built from TRBV28 and TRBJ1-3; D call uncertain. The CDR3 bases are TGTGCCAGCAGCCGATTCGGGAATGGAAACACCATATATTTT. Its protein product is CASSRFGNGNTIYF.